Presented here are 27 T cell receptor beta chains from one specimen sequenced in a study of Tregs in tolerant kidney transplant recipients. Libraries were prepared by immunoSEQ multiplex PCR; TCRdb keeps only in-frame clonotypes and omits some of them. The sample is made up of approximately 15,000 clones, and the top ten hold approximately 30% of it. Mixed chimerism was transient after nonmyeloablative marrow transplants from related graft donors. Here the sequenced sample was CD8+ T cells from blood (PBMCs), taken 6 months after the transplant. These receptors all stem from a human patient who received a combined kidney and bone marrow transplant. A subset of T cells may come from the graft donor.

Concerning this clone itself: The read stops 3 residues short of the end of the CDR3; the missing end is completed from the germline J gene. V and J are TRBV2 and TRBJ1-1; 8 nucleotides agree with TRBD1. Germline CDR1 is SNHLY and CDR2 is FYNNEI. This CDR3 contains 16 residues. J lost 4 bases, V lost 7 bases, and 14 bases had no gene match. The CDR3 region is CASTLPDGGTGTEAFF. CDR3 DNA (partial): TGTGCCAGCACTCTCCCTGATGGGGGGACAGGCACTGAA. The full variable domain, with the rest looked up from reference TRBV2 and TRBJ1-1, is EPEVTQTPSHQVTQMGQEVILRCVPISNHLYFYWYRQILGQKVEFLVSFYNNEISEKSEIFDDQFSVERPDGSNFTLKIRSTKLEDSAMYFCASTLPDGGTGTEAFFGQGTRLTVV.

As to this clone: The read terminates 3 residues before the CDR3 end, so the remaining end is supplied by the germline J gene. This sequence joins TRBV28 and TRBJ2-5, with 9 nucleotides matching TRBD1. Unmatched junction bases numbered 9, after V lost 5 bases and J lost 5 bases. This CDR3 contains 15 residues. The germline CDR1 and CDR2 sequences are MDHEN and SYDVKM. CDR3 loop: CASSPRQGGLETQYF. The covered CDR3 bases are TGTGCCAGCAGTCCACGACAGGGGGGGTTGGAGACC.

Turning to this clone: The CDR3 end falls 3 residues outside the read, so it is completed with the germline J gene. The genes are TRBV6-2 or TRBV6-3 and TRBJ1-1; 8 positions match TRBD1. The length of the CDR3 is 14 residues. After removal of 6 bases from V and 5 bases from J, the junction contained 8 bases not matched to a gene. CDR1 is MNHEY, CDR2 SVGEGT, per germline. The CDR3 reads CASRADRGGTEAFF. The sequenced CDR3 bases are TGTGCCAGCAGAGCCGACAGGGGAGGGACTGAA.

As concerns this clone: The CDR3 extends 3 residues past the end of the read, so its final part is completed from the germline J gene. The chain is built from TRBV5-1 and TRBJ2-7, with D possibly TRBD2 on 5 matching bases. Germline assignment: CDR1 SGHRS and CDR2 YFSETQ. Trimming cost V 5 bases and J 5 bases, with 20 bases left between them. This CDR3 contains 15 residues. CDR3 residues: CASRALTGFLDEQYF. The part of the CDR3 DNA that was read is TGCGCCAGCAGGGCTTTGACGGGGTTTCTCGACGAG.

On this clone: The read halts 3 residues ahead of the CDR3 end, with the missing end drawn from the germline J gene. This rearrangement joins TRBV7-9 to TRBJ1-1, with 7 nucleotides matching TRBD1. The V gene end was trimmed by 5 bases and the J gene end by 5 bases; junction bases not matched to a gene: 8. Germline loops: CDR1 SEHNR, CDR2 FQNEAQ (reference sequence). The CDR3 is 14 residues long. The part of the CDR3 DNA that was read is TGTGCCAGCAGCCTTACAGGGGATGGGACTGAA. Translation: CASSLTGDGTE. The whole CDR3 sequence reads CASSLTGDGTEAFF.

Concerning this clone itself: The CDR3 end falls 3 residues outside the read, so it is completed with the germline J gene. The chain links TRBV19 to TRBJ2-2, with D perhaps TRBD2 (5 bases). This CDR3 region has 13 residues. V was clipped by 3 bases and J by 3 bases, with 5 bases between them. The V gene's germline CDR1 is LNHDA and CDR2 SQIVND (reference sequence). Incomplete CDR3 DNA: TGTGCCAGTAGTATCGGGGACACCGGGGAG. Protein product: CASSIGDTGE. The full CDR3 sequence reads CASSIGDTGELFF. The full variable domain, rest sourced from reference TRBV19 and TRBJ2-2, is DGGITQSPKYLFRKEGQNVTLSCEQNLNHDAMYWYRQDPGQGLRLIYYSQIVNDFQKGDIAEGYSVSREKKESFPLTVTSAQKNPTAFYLCASSIGDTGELFFGEGSRLTVL.

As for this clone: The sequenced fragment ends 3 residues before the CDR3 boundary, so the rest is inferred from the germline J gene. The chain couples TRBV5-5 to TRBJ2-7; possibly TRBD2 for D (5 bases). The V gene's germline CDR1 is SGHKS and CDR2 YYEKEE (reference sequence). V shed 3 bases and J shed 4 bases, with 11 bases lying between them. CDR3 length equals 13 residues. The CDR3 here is CASSYGLSYEQYF. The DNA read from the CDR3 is TGTGCCAGCAGCTACGGACTGTCTTACGAG.

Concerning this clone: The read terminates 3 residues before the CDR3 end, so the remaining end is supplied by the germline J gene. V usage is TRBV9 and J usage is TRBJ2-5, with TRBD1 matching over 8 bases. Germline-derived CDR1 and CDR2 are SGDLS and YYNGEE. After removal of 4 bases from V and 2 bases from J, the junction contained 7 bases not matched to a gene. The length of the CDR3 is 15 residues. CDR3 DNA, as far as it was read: TGTGCCAGCAGCCCCCTGGGACAGGTACAAGAGACC. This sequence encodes CASSPLGQVQET. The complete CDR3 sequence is CASSPLGQVQETQYF.

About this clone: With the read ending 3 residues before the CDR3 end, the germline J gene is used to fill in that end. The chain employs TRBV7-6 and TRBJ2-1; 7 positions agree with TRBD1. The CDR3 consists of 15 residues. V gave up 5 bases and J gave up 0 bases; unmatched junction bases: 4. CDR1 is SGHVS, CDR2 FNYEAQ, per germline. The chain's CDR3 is CASSHRDSSYNEQFF. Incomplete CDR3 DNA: TGTGCCAGCAGCCACCGGGACAGCTCCTACAATGAG.

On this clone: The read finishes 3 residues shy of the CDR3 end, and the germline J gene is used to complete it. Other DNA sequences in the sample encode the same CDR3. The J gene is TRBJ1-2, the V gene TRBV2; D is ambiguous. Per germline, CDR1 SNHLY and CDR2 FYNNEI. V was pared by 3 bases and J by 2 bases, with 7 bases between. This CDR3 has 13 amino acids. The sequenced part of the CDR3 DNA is TGTGCCAGCAGTGATCCACAGAACTATGGC. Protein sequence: CASSDPQNYG. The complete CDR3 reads CASSDPQNYGYTF.

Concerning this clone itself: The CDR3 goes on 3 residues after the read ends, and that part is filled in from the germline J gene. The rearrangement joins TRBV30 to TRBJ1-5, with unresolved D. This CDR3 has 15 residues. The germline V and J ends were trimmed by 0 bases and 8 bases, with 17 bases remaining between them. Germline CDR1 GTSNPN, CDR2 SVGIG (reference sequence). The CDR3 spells CAWSVRQDYGEPQHF. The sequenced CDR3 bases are TGTGCCTGGAGTGTACGGCAGGATTACGGCGAGCCC.

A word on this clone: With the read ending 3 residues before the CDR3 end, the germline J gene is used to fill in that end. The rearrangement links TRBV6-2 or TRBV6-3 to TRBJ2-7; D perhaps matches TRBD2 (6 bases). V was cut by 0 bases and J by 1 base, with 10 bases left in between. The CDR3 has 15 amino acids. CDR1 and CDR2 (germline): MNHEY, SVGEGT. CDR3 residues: CASSYSLAASYEQYF. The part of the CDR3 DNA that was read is TGTGCCAGCAGTTACTCACTAGCAGCATCCTACGAG.

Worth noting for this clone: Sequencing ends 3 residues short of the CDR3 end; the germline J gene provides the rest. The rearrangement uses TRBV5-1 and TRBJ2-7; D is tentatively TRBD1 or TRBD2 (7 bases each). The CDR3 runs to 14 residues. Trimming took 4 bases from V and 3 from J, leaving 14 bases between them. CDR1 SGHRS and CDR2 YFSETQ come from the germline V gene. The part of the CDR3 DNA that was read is TGCGCCAGCAGCGAAAGCGGGACAGACTACGAG. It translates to CASSESGTDYE. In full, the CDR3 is CASSESGTDYEQYF.

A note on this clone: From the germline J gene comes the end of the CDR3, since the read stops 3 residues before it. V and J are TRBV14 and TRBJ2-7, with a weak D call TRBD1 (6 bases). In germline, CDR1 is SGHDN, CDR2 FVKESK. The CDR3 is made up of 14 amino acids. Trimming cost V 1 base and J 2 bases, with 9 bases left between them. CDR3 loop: CASSQVQGTYEQYF. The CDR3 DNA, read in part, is TGTGCCAGCAGCCAAGTCCAGGGGACCTACGAG.

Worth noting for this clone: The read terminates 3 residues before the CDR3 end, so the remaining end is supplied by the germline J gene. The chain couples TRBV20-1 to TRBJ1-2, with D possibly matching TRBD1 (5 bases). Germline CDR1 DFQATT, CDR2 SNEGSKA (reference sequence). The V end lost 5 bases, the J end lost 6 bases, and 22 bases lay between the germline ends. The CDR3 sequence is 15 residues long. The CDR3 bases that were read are TGCAGTGCTTATTACGGGGGGTCAGGTGGGGATGGC. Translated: CSAYYGGSGGDG. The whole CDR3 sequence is CSAYYGGSGGDGYTF.

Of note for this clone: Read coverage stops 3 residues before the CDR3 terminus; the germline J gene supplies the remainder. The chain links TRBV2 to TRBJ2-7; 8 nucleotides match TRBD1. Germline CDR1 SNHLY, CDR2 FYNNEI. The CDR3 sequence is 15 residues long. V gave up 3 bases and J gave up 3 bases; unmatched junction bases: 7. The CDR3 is CASSDPGTGLYEQYF. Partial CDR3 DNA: TGTGCCAGCAGTGACCCCGGGACAGGCCTCTACGAG.

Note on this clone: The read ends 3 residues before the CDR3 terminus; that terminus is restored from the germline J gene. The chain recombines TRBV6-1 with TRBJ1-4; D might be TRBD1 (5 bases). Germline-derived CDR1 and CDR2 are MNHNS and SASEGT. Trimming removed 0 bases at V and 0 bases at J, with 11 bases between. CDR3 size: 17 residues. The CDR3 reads CASSEAPGGATNEKLFF. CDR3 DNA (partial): TGTGCCAGCAGTGAAGCACCCGGGGGTGCAACTAATGAAAAA.

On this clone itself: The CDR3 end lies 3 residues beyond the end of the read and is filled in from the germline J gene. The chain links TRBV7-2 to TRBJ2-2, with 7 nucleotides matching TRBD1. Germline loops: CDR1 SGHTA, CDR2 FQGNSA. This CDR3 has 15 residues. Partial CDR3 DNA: TGTGCCAGCAGCTTCTACGCAGGGGGTGATTCACCG. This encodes CASSFYAGGDSP. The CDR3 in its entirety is CASSFYAGGDSPLFF. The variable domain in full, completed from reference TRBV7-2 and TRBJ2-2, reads GAGVSQSPSNKVTEKGKDVELRCDPISGHTALYWYRQSLGQGLEFLIYFQGNSAPDKSGLPSDRFSAERTGGSVSTLTIQRTQQEDSAVYLCASSFYAGGDSPLFFGEGSRLTVL.

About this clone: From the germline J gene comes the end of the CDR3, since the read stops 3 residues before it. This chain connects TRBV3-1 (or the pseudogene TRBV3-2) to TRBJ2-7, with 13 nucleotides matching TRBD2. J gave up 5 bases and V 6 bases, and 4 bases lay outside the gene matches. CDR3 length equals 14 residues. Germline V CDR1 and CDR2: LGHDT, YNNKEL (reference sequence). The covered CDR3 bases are TGTGCCAGCAGGGGACTAGCGGGACTCCACGAG. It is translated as CASRGLAGLHE. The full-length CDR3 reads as CASRGLAGLHEQYF.

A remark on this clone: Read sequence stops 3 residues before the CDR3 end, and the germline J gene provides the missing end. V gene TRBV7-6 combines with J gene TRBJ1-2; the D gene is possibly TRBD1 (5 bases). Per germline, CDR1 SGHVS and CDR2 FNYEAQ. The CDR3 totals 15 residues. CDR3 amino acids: CASSPPRLGADTYTF. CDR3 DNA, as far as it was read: TGTGCCAGCAGCCCCCCCCGTCTAGGGGCAGATACC.

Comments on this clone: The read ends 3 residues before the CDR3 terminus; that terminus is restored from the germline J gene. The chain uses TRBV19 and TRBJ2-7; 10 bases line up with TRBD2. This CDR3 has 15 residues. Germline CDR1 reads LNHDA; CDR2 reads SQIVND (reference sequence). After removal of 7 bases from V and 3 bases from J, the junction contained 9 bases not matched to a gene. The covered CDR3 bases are TGTGCCAGTACCCCCGGTTCTAGCGGGAGCTACGAG. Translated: CASTPGSSGSYE. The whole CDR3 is CASTPGSSGSYEQYF.

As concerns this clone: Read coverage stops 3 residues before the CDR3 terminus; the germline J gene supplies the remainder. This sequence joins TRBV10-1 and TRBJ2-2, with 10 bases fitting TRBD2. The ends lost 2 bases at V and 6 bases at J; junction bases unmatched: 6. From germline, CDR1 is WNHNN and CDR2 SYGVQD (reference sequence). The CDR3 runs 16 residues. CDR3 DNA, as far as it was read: TGCGCCAGCAGTGAGGGGCTAGCGGGAGTGCCCGGGGAG. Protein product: CASSEGLAGVPGE. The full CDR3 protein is CASSEGLAGVPGELFF.

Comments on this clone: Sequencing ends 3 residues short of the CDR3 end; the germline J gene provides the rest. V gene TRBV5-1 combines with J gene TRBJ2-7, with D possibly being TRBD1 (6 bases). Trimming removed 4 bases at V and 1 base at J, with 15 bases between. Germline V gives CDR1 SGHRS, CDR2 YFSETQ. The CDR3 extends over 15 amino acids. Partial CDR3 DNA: TGCGCCAGCAGCGACCGCGAGAGGGGGTCCTACGAG. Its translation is CASSDRERGSYE. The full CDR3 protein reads CASSDRERGSYEQYF.

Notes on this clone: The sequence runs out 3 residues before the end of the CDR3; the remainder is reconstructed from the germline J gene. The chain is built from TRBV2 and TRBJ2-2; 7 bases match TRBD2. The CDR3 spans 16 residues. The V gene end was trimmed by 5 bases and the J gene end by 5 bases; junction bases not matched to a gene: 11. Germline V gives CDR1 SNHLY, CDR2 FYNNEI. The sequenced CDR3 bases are TGTGCCAGCAGTATCTCTTCTAGCGGAGCGACCGGGGAG. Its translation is CASSISSSGATGE. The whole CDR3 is CASSISSSGATGELFF. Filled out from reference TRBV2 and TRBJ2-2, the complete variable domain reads EPEVTQTPSHQVTQMGQEVILRCVPISNHLYFYWYRQILGQKVEFLVSFYNNEISEKSEIFDDQFSVERPDGSNFTLKIRSTKLEDSAMYFCASSISSSGATGELFFGEGSRLTVL.

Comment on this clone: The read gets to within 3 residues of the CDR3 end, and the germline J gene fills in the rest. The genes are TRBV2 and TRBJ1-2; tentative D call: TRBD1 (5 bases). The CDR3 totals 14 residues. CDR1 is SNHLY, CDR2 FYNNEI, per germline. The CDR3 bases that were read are TGTGCCAGCAGTGTTATGGTGGCAGGGTCCGGC. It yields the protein CASSVMVAGSG. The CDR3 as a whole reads CASSVMVAGSGYTF.

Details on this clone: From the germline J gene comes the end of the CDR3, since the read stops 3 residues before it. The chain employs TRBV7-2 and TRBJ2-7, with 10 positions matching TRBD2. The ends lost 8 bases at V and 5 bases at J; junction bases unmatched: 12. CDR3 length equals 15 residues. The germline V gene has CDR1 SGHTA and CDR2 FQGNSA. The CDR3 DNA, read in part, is TGTGCCAGCGGCCAACTTAGCGGGAGGAGAGACGAG. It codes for CASGQLSGRRDE. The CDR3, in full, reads CASGQLSGRRDEQYF.

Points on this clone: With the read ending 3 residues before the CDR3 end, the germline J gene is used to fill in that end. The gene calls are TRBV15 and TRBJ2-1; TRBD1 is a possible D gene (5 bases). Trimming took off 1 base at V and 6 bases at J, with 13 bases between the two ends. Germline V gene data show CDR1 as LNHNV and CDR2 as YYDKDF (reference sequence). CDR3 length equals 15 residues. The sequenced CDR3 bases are TGTGCCACCAGCAGAGTCCAGGGATGGGGCAATGAG. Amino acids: CATSRVQGWGNE. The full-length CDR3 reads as CATSRVQGWGNEQFF. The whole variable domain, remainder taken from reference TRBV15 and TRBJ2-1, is DAMVIQNPRYQVTQFGKPVTLSCSQTLNHNVMYWYQQKSSQAPKLLFHYYDKDFNNEADTPDNFQSRRPNTSFCFLDIRSPGLGDTAMYLCATSRVQGWGNEQFFGPGTRLTVL.